These 23 T cell receptor beta chains share one sample of origin, sequenced in a study of blood T cell repertoires in COVID-19. The method was immunoSEQ multiplex PCR; TCRdb's version includes in-frame clones alone and lacks a portion of them. The sample lists fewer than 250,000 clones, approximately 86% occurring once. Sequencing was done on a sample of peripheral blood. Source of these receptors: a woman in her fifties or sixties who had recovered from COVID-19.

The J gene is TRBJ1-6, the V gene TRBV4-1, with D possibly matching TRBD1 (5 bases). From germline, CDR1 is MGHRA and CDR2 YSYEKL. The CDR3 consists of 16 residues. Trimming pared 1 base from V and 6 bases from J, leaving 13 bases between. CDR3 DNA: TGCGCCAGCAGCCAAGGTTGGGGCGCAGGTAATTCACCCCTCCACTTT. Encoded protein: CASSQGWGAGNSPLHF.

The chain joins TRBV29-1 to TRBJ1-2; 7 bases agree with TRBD1. V lost 0 bases and J lost 4; bases outside the gene matches: 14. The CDR3 has 17 amino acids. Germline CDR1 reads SQVTM; CDR2 reads ANQGSEA. Written as DNA, the CDR3 is TGCAGCGTTGAAGATCGTAAGGGACAGAAAGCCCTCTATGGCTACACCTTC. Translation: CSVEDRKGQKALYGYTF.

The genes are TRBV11-2 and TRBJ2-1; perhaps TRBD1 as D (5 bases). This CDR3 comprises 13 residues. The V gene lost 8 bases and the J gene lost 5 bases, with 13 bases spanning the gap. Germline-derived CDR1 and CDR2 are SGHAT and FQNNGV. The CDR3 loop reads CASSGIIHNEQFF. The DNA of the CDR3 is TGTGCCAGCTCAGGGATTATCCACAATGAGCAGTTCTTC.

The chain couples TRBV27 to TRBJ1-2, with D hard to call. The CDR3 sequence is 13 residues long. Deletions cut 3 bases from V and 2 bases from J, with 7 bases between. The germline gives CDR1 MNHEY, CDR2 SMNVEV (reference sequence). The CDR3 nucleotides are TGTGCCAGCAGTTTTTCCCTCAACTATGGCTACACCTTC. Its protein is CASSFSLNYGYTF.

The V and J genes are TRBV5-6 and TRBJ1-6; weak D call: TRBD1 (5 bases). V lost 1 base to trimming and J lost 7 bases, with 6 bases between them. Germline loops: CDR1 SGHDT, CDR2 YYEEEE. This CDR3 spans 13 amino acids. The CDR3 DNA sequence: TGTGCCAGCAGCTTGAACAGGAATTCACCCCTCCACTTT. It translates to CASSLNRNSPLHF.

This clone was seen just once. This chain uses TRBV2 with TRBJ2-7; no definite D call. Germline values: CDR1 SNHLY, CDR2 FYNNEI. V was shortened by 8 bases and J by 0 bases, with 5 bases between the two germline ends. There are 11 residues in the CDR3. The CDR3 nucleotides read TGTGCCAGCCTTAGCTCCTACGAGCAGTACTTC. Amino acid sequence: CASLSSYEQYF.

V is TRBV5-8 and J is TRBJ1-5; a possible D gene is TRBD1 (5 bases). V was shortened by 2 bases and J by 4 bases, with 19 bases between the two germline ends. The germline gives CDR1 SGHTS, CDR2 YDEGEE. The CDR3 extends over 17 amino acids. CDR3 DNA: TGTGCCAGCAGCTTACCGGGCAGGGCTTCCCGGAATCAGCCCCAGCATTTT. Its protein is CASSLPGRASRNQPQHF.

The V call is TRBV6-6, the J call TRBJ2-7; 8 bases are a match to TRBD1. The CDR3 loop spans 12 amino acids. V lost 5 bases and J lost 5; bases outside the gene matches: 2. In germline, CDR1 is MNHNY, CDR2 SVGAGI (reference sequence). CDR3 residues: CASSDRGHEQYF. The CDR3 nucleotides are TGTGCCAGCAGTGACAGGGGCCACGAGCAGTACTTC.

The chain links TRBV7-9 to TRBJ2-5, with TRBD2 identical over 10 bases. This CDR3 has 18 amino acids. Germline lookup yields CDR1 SEHNR and CDR2 FQNEAQ (reference sequence). The V segment lost 0 bases and the J segment 2 bases; nucleotides outside the gene matches: 9. CDR3 in amino acids: CASSLAQTSGAIQETQYF. CDR3 DNA sequence: TGTGCCAGCAGCTTAGCGCAAACTAGCGGGGCCATTCAAGAGACCCAGTACTTC. Looking up the rest from reference TRBV7-9 and TRBJ2-5 gives the full variable domain: DTGVSQNPRHKITKRGQNVTFRCDPISEHNRLYWYRQTLGQGPEFLTYFQNEAQLEKSRLLSDRFSAERPKGSFSTLEIQRTEQGDSAMYLCASSLAQTSGAIQETQYFGPGTRLLVL.

The V gene is TRBV5-1, the J gene TRBJ1-2; perhaps TRBD1 as D (5 bases). V dropped 4 bases and J dropped 6 bases, with 10 bases sitting between them. The CDR3 covers 12 residues. The germline V gene encodes CDR1 SGHRS and CDR2 YFSETQ. The CDR3 is CASSQGMDGYTF. The CDR3 region has the DNA TGCGCCAGCAGCCAGGGTATGGATGGCTACACCTTC.

J is TRBJ2-3 and V is TRBV4-3; 7 bases line up with TRBD1. This CDR3 has 12 amino acids. CDR1 is LGHNA, CDR2 YSLEER, per germline. V was pared by 6 bases and J by 6 bases, with 3 bases of the junction left unmatched. CDR3 in DNA: TGCGCCAGCAGGAAGACAGGGGATACGCAGTATTTT. It is translated as CASRKTGDTQYF.

The chain couples TRBV18 to TRBJ1-6, with 7 bases fitting TRBD1. The V gene end was trimmed by 2 bases and the J gene end by 10 bases; junction bases not matched to a gene: 5. Germline-derived CDR1 and CDR2 are KGHSH and LQKENI. CDR3 size: 14 residues. CDR3 residues: CASSPEGADSPLHF. CDR3 nucleotide sequence: TGTGCCAGCTCACCAGAGGGGGCGGACTCACCCCTCCACTTT.

Note on this clone: A read error is possible here, since a much larger clone lies one base away. This chain uses TRBV5-8 with TRBJ2-2, with no clear D. Per the germline V gene, CDR1 is SGHTS and CDR2 is YDEGEE. This CDR3 spans 12 amino acids. V lost 1 base and J lost 4, with 2 bases in between. The CDR3 spells CASSLLTGELFF. The CDR3 nucleotides are TGTGCCAGCAGCTTGCTCACCGGGGAGCTGTTTTTT.

This sequence joins TRBV27 and TRBJ2-7; tentatively, D is TRBD1 (5 bases). The V gene lost 3 bases and the J gene lost 3 bases, with 12 bases spanning the gap. The CDR3 loop spans 14 amino acids. Germline CDR1 and CDR2: MNHEY and SMNVEV (reference sequence). CDR3 loop: CASSLAGLFYEQYF. For the CDR3, the DNA is TGTGCCAGCAGTTTGGCAGGGTTATTCTACGAGCAGTACTTC.

This chain uses TRBV9 with TRBJ2-7; D not certain. Germline V gene lookup returns CDR1 SGDLS and CDR2 YYNGEE. The ends were cut back, 4 bases at V and 0 bases at J, with 5 bases in the middle. The CDR3 has 12 amino acids. Here the CDR3 reads CASSPSSYEQYF. DNA for the CDR3: TGTGCCAGCAGCCCGAGCTCCTACGAGCAGTACTTC.

This clone has a handful of counts. The V and J genes are TRBV6-1 and TRBJ1-5; 9 nucleotides line up with TRBD1. Losses at the gene ends were 2 bases for V and 7 bases for J; bases not matched to a gene: 9. Germline loops: CDR1 MNHNS, CDR2 SASEGT. The CDR3 consists of 16 residues. In nucleotides, the CDR3 is TGTGCCAGCAGTGAATCCGGGACAGGGATCCACCAGCCCCAGCATTTT. Translated: CASSESGTGIHQPQHF.

CDR3 amino acids: CASSVSSGRGLPEAFF. The CDR3 coding sequence is TGTGCCAGCAGCGTATCCTCGGGGCGGGGTCTTCCCGAAGCTTTCTTT. The chain employs TRBV9 and TRBJ1-1; tentative D call: TRBD1 (5 bases). Trimming shortened V by 1 base and J by 8 bases, and 21 bases separated the two germline ends. The CDR3 length is 16 residues. Germline CDR1 SGDLS, CDR2 YYNGEE.

The chain employs TRBV28 and TRBJ1-5, with D perhaps TRBD1 (6 bases). The germline V and J ends were trimmed by 6 bases and 4 bases, with 19 bases remaining between them. Germline CDR1 MDHEN, CDR2 SYDVKM. CDR3 length: 16 amino acids. The CDR3 here is CASRLGGGADNQPQHF. As DNA, the CDR3 is TGTGCCAGCAGATTGGGAGGGGGGGCTGATAATCAGCCCCAGCATTTT. Complete variable domain (other parts from reference TRBV28 and TRBJ1-5): DVKVTQSSRYLVKRTGEKVFLECVQDMDHENMFWYRQDPGLGLRLIYFSYDVKMKEKGDIPEGYSVSREKKERFSLILESASTNQTSMYLCASRLGGGADNQPQHFGDGTRLSIL.

This chain connects TRBV7-9 to TRBJ2-5, with 7 nucleotides matching TRBD1. The V gene's germline CDR1 is SEHNR and CDR2 FQNEAQ (reference sequence). V shed 5 bases, J shed 1 base, and the junction held 4 bases outside the gene matches. The CDR3 totals 14 residues. CDR3 bases: TGTGCCAGCAGCATGGGGACAGCCCAAGAGACCCAGTACTTC. This gives the protein CASSMGTAQETQYF.

The chain has TRBV15 and TRBJ2-7, with 7 bases identical to TRBD1. Unmatched junction bases numbered 9, after V lost 1 base and J lost 9 bases. Germline-derived CDR1 and CDR2 are LNHNV and YYDKDF (reference sequence). The CDR3 contains 14 residues. The CDR3 region has the DNA TGTGCCACCAGCAGAGGACAGGGAGTTTATGTGCAGTACTTC. Translating it yields CATSRGQGVYVQYF.

This clone was seen a few times. The chain couples TRBV12-5 to TRBJ1-3, with a weak D call TRBD1 (6 bases). V was pared by 2 bases and J by 8 bases, with 7 bases between. The CDR3 contains 12 residues. Germline V gives CDR1 LGHNT, CDR2 FRNRAP. CDR3 sequence: CASGLNRDTIYF. Written as DNA, the CDR3 is TGTGCTAGTGGTTTGAACAGGGACACCATATATTTT. The full variable domain, its missing parts supplied by reference TRBV12-5 and TRBJ1-3, is DARVTQTPRHKVTEMGQEVTMRCQPILGHNTVFWYRQTMMQGLELLAYFRNRAPLDDSGMPKDRFSAEMPDATLATLKIQPSEPRDSAVYFCASGLNRDTIYFGEGSWLTVV.

The gene calls are TRBV18 and TRBJ1-5, with 7 nucleotides matching TRBD1. The CDR3 totals 15 residues. V trimming: 3 bases; J trimming: 6 bases; junction bases outside the gene matches: 8. Looked up from germline, CDR1 is KGHSH and CDR2 is LQKENI. The CDR3 loop reads CASSPFKGAVQPQHF. CDR3 in DNA: TGTGCCAGCTCACCTTTCAAGGGGGCGGTTCAGCCCCAGCATTTT.

This clone came up once. The chain is built from TRBV7-8 and TRBJ1-2; D perhaps matches TRBD1 (5 bases). V dropped 5 bases and J dropped 3 bases, with 10 bases sitting between them. The CDR3 has 13 residues. Germline CDR1 is SGHVS and CDR2 is FQNEAQ. The DNA for the CDR3 is TGTGCCAGCAGCCCTCAGGGCGACTATGGCTACACCTTC. The encoded protein is CASSPQGDYGYTF.